Following are 30 T cell receptor beta chains from one sample sequenced in a study of blood T cell repertoires in COVID-19. Assay used: immunoSEQ multiplex PCR; TCRdb lists only in-frame clones, some missing. The sample records 200,000 or so clones, 84% being singletons. The sequencing sample was made of peripheral blood. The receptors here all came from a woman in her sixties with acute or convalescent COVID-19.

The chain employs TRBV29-1 and TRBJ1-1; no clear D gene. V was cut by 6 bases and J by 4 bases, with 15 bases left in between. Germline V gene sequence: CDR1 SQVTM, CDR2 ANQGSEA. This CDR3 comprises 13 residues. CDR3 in amino acids: CSVKKTPVTEAFF. Here the CDR3 DNA reads TGCAGCGTCAAAAAGACTCCCGTCACTGAAGCTTTCTTT.

The chain is built from TRBV27 and TRBJ2-7; D ambiguous. The CDR3 extends over 13 amino acids. V lost 2 bases and J lost 5, with 10 bases in between. In germline, CDR1 is MNHEY, CDR2 SMNVEV (reference sequence). CDR3 coding DNA: TGTGCCAGCAGTTTACTAGGTTACGACGAGCAGTACTTC. Amino acid sequence: CASSLLGYDEQYF.

The chain uses TRBV3-1 (or the pseudogene TRBV3-2) and TRBJ1-2; unclear D gene. The germline V gene encodes CDR1 LGHDT and CDR2 YNNKEL (reference sequence). The CDR3 has 15 residues. The V end was cut by 1 base, the J end by 7 bases, with 16 bases between. The CDR3 sequence: CASSQGLPGSIGYTF. The CDR3 nucleotides are TGTGCCAGCAGCCAAGGTTTACCAGGATCCATTGGCTACACCTTC.

Regarding this clone: The identical CDR3 is also encoded by other nucleotide sequences in the sample. The gene calls are TRBV3-1 (or the pseudogene TRBV3-2) and TRBJ1-2; D is possibly TRBD1 (5 bases). The CDR3 is 14 residues long. Germline CDR1 LGHDT, CDR2 YNNKEL (reference sequence). V was cut by 0 bases and J by 2 bases, with 7 bases left in between. The CDR3 region is CASSQDAGNYGYTF. As DNA, the CDR3 is TGTGCCAGCAGCCAAGATGCAGGGAACTATGGCTACACCTTC.

This chain links TRBV5-1 with TRBJ2-1; no clear D. Trimming shortened V by 7 bases and J by 8 bases, and 7 bases separated the two germline ends. Per germline, CDR1 SGHRS and CDR2 YFSETQ. This CDR3 region has 10 residues. The CDR3 DNA follows: TGCGCCAGCCTAATACATGAGCAGTTCTTC. Amino acid sequence: CASLIHEQFF.

CDR3 in amino acids: CASSSGLAGYTDTQYF. Here the CDR3 DNA reads TGCGCCAGCAGCTCAGGACTAGCGGGGTACACAGATACGCAGTATTTT. The J gene is TRBJ2-3, the V gene TRBV5-1; TRBD2 matches at 12 bases. The germline CDR1 and CDR2 sequences are SGHRS and YFSETQ. V trimming: 3 bases; J trimming: 2 bases; junction bases outside the gene matches: 4. There are 16 residues in the CDR3. The full variable domain, in which reference TRBV5-1 and TRBJ2-3 provide the parts outside the CDR3, is KAGVTQTPRYLIKTRGQQVTLSCSPISGHRSVSWYQQTPGQGLQFLFEYFSETQRNKGNFPGRFSGRQFSNSRSEMNVSTLELGDSALYLCASSSGLAGYTDTQYFGPGTRLTVL.

This clone was detected only once. This chain joins TRBV14 and TRBJ2-5, with D hard to call. Germline values: CDR1 SGHDN, CDR2 FVKESK. Deletions cut 2 bases from V and 4 bases from J, with 5 bases between. This CDR3 region has 12 residues. The CDR3 sequence: CASSQSRETQYF. CDR3 nucleotide sequence: TGTGCCAGCAGCCAAAGTAGAGAGACCCAGTACTTC.

Concerning this clone itself: The sample has other DNA sequences that encode this CDR3 too. The genes are TRBV5-6 and TRBJ1-4; 8 bases are a match to TRBD1. This CDR3 comprises 13 residues. The V gene end was trimmed by 0 bases and the J gene end by 8 bases; junction bases not matched to a gene: 0. Germline-derived CDR1 and CDR2 are SGHDT and YYEEEE. CDR3 protein: CASSLDRGEKLFF. CDR3 bases: TGTGCCAGCAGCTTGGACAGGGGGGAAAAACTGTTTTTT.

The chain combines TRBV5-4 with TRBJ2-5; 10 bases are a match to TRBD2. J gave up 7 bases and V 4 bases, and 16 bases lay outside the gene matches. The CDR3 consists of 17 residues. Germline values: CDR1 SGHNT, CDR2 YYREEE (reference sequence). The CDR3 is CASSPTGSGGALGTQYF. The CDR3 nucleotides are TGTGCCAGCAGCCCTACGGGGAGCGGGGGGGCCTTGGGGACCCAGTACTTC.

This clone was recorded only once. V and J are TRBV6-2 or TRBV6-3 and TRBJ1-2; D is undetermined. Trimming removed 4 bases from V and 5 bases from J, with 5 bases in between. This CDR3 is 11 amino acids long. CDR1 and CDR2 from the germline V gene are MNHEY and SVGEGT. CDR3 sequence (DNA): TGTGCCAGCAGTTTCGGGTATGGCTACACCTTC. It encodes CASSFGYGYTF.

The J gene is TRBJ2-7, the V gene TRBV7-9; D unresolved. The CDR3 runs to 12 residues. Deletions cut 3 bases from V and 1 base from J, with 4 bases between. The V gene's germline CDR1 is SEHNR and CDR2 FQNEAQ (reference sequence). The CDR3 nucleotides read TGTGCCAGCAGCTTTGAGTCCTACGAGCAGTACTTC. Protein product: CASSFESYEQYF.

The chain combines TRBV2 with TRBJ1-1; possible D gene TRBD1, 6 bases. Trimming cost V 6 bases and J 4 bases, with 12 bases left between them. This CDR3 has 13 amino acids. CDR1 is SNHLY and CDR2 is FYNNEI in the germline V gene. The CDR3 region has the DNA TGTGCCAGCAGAAGGGGGTGGGGCACTGAAGCTTTCTTT. Its translation: CASRRGWGTEAFF. The variable domain in full, completed from reference TRBV2 and TRBJ1-1, reads EPEVTQTPSHQVTQMGQEVILRCVPISNHLYFYWYRQILGQKVEFLVSFYNNEISEKSEIFDDQFSVERPDGSNFTLKIRSTKLEDSAMYFCASRRGWGTEAFFGQGTRLTVV.

The V and J genes are TRBV29-1 and TRBJ1-2; D is perhaps TRBD1 (5 bases). V was trimmed by 4 bases and J by 4 bases, leaving 10 bases between them. This CDR3 is 12 amino acids long. Germline V gene data show CDR1 as SQVTM and CDR2 as ANQGSEA. The CDR3 spells CSVVVGGYGYTF. In DNA, the CDR3 is TGCAGCGTTGTTGTGGGGGGCTATGGCTACACCTTC.

The J gene is TRBJ2-5, the V gene TRBV6-1; TRBD2 matches 13 bases. CDR1 and CDR2 (germline): MNHNS, SASEGT. After removal of 4 bases from V and 1 base from J, the junction contained 9 bases not matched to a gene. The CDR3 consists of 18 residues. As DNA, the CDR3 is TGTGCCAGCAGTGGAATATCCGGACTAGCGGGGGCCCAAGAGACCCAGTACTTC. It encodes CASSGISGLAGAQETQYF.

The V call is TRBV28, the J call TRBJ1-2, with TRBD1 as a possible D gene (5 bases). The CDR3 is made up of 15 amino acids. Germline CDR1 and CDR2: MDHEN and SYDVKM. Trimming took off 7 bases at V and 4 bases at J, with 19 bases between the two ends. The CDR3 is CASTHQVQGFYGYTF. The CDR3 DNA is TGTGCCAGCACCCATCAGGTGCAGGGCTTCTATGGCTACACCTTC.

This clone was seen a handful of times. V usage is TRBV30 and J usage is TRBJ1-6; TRBD1 agrees at 12 bases. This CDR3 is 18 amino acids long. Germline lookup yields CDR1 GTSNPN and CDR2 SVGIG (reference sequence). With 1 base clipped from V and 0 bases from J, the junction kept 4 bases outside the gene matches. DNA for the CDR3: TGTGCCTGGAGTGCCGGGACAGGGGGCGGCTCCTATAATTCACCCCTCCACTTT. Amino acids: CAWSAGTGGGSYNSPLHF.

This sequence joins TRBV19 and TRBJ2-1, with D tentatively TRBD2 (5 bases). Germline-derived CDR1 and CDR2 are LNHDA and SQIVND (reference sequence). Trimming took off 3 bases at V and 8 bases at J, with 14 bases between the two ends. The CDR3 sequence is 14 residues long. The CDR3 region is CASSMGTSIDEQFF. The CDR3 DNA follows: TGTGCCAGTAGTATGGGAACTAGTATCGATGAGCAGTTCTTC. The full variable domain, its missing parts supplied by reference TRBV19 and TRBJ2-1, is DGGITQSPKYLFRKEGQNVTLSCEQNLNHDAMYWYRQDPGQGLRLIYYSQIVNDFQKGDIAEGYSVSREKKESFPLTVTSAQKNPTAFYLCASSMGTSIDEQFFGPGTRLTVL.

The chain recombines TRBV6-6 with TRBJ2-7; TRBD1 aligns across 10 bases. This CDR3 is built from 14 residues. Unmatched junction bases numbered 8, after V lost 5 bases and J lost 7 bases. The germline V gene encodes CDR1 MNHNY and CDR2 SVGAGI (reference sequence). The chain's CDR3 is CASSQDRGLWEQYF. DNA of the CDR3: TGTGCCAGCAGTCAAGACAGGGGGCTGTGGGAGCAGTACTTC.

This clone was recorded a few times. The chain joins TRBV4-1 to TRBJ1-1, with TRBD1 matching 9 bases. Unmatched junction bases numbered 9, after V lost 2 bases and J lost 5 bases. Per the germline V gene, CDR1 is MGHRA and CDR2 is YSYEKL. The CDR3 extends over 16 amino acids. The CDR3 DNA follows: TGCGCCAGCAGCCAATTGGGGACAGGGTTGGTAACTGAAGCTTTCTTT. Translation: CASSQLGTGLVTEAFF.

This sequence joins TRBV4-2 and TRBJ2-3; 7 bases agree with TRBD2. This CDR3 comprises 16 residues. Germline V CDR1 and CDR2: LGHNA, YNFKEQ. V shed 0 bases and J 4 bases; nucleotides not matched to a gene: 7. The DNA of the CDR3 is TGTGCCAGCAGCCAAGATCCCGGACTAGTGGCAGATACGCAGTATTTT. It yields the protein CASSQDPGLVADTQYF.

The gene calls are TRBV18 and TRBJ2-5, with 7 bases matching TRBD2. The length of the CDR3 is 15 residues. With 4 bases clipped from V and 4 bases from J, the junction kept 9 bases outside the gene matches. Germline V lookup: CDR1 KGHSH, CDR2 LQKENI. The CDR3 is CASSHPGGRGETQYF. CDR3 coding DNA: TGTGCCAGCTCACACCCTGGAGGGAGGGGAGAGACCCAGTACTTC.

The chain is built from TRBV6-5 and TRBJ1-1; 9 nucleotides match TRBD1. The V gene's germline CDR1 is MNHEY and CDR2 SVGAGI. This CDR3 is 14 amino acids long. With 5 bases clipped from V and 9 bases from J, the junction kept 10 bases outside the gene matches. The CDR3 sequence: CASSPPGQGSQAFF. CDR3 nucleotides: TGTGCCAGCAGTCCCCCGGGACAGGGCTCTCAAGCTTTCTTT.

This clone was detected only a few times. This rearrangement joins TRBV2 to TRBJ1-5; D call uncertain. Trimming shortened V by 4 bases and J by 6 bases, and 13 bases separated the two germline ends. CDR1 and CDR2 from the germline V gene are SNHLY and FYNNEI. CDR3 length: 14 amino acids. The CDR3 DNA follows: TGTGCCAGCAGTGGAATGGGCGGAGGTCAGCCCCAGCATTTT. It codes for CASSGMGGGQPQHF.

This sequence joins TRBV6-5 and TRBJ1-1; D unresolved. With 3 bases removed from V and 0 bases from J, the gap between germline ends came to 14 bases. Germline CDR1 MNHEY, CDR2 SVGAGI. The CDR3 runs to 16 residues. CDR3 sequence: CASSYYRFEMNTEAFF. CDR3 DNA sequence: TGTGCCAGCAGTTATTACAGATTTGAAATGAACACTGAAGCTTTCTTT.

This clone appeared once. This chain uses TRBV4-3 with TRBJ1-2, with TRBD1 matching 9 bases. The germline V gene has CDR1 LGHNA and CDR2 YSLEER. The junction had 7 bases not matched to a gene; V was cut back by 0 bases and J by 8 bases. The CDR3 is made up of 15 amino acids. CDR3 loop: CASSQDKGTGLGYTF. DNA for the CDR3: TGCGCCAGCAGCCAAGATAAAGGGACAGGGCTAGGCTACACCTTC.

This chain connects TRBV27 to TRBJ2-3, with 11 bases that match TRBD2. The CDR3 contains 18 residues. Germline V gene lookup returns CDR1 MNHEY and CDR2 SMNVEV (reference sequence). With V trimmed by 5 bases and J by 6 bases, 16 bases remained unmatched. In DNA form, the CDR3 reads TGTGCCAGCAGTCCGCGACTAGCGGGACCCGCAAGAGCGGATACGCAGTATTTT. Protein sequence: CASSPRLAGPARADTQYF.

The rearrangement uses TRBV4-1 and TRBJ2-5, with D possibly being TRBD1 (6 bases). This CDR3 spans 14 amino acids. V was shortened by 2 bases and J by 0 bases, with 7 bases between the two germline ends. Germline lookup yields CDR1 MGHRA and CDR2 YSYEKL. CDR3 sequence (DNA): TGCGCCAGCAGCCAACGACAGGACCAAGAGACCCAGTACTTC. It codes for CASSQRQDQETQYF.

The CDR3: CASSQDPTGTVRTEAFF. As DNA, the CDR3 is TGTGCCAGCAGCCAAGATCCCACCGGGACAGTGAGGACTGAAGCTTTCTTT. The chain carries TRBV4-2 and TRBJ1-1; 7 nucleotides line up with TRBD1. The CDR3 consists of 17 residues. Per the germline V gene, CDR1 is LGHNA and CDR2 is YNFKEQ. V trimming: 0 bases; J trimming: 5 bases; junction bases outside the gene matches: 12.

This clone came up once. The chain employs TRBV5-6 and TRBJ1-5; tentatively, D is TRBD1 (6 bases). Germline V lookup: CDR1 SGHDT, CDR2 YYEEEE. CDR3 length: 14 residues. The germline V and J ends were trimmed by 2 bases and 3 bases, with 9 bases remaining between them. CDR3 protein: CASSFQGLNQPQHF. The CDR3 bases are TGTGCCAGCAGCTTCCAGGGGCTCAATCAGCCCCAGCATTTT. The full variable domain, its missing parts supplied by reference TRBV5-6 and TRBJ1-5, is DAGVTQSPTHLIKTRGQQVTLRCSPKSGHDTVSWYQQALGQGPQFIFQYYEEEERQRGNFPDRFSGHQFPNYSSELNVNALLLGDSALYLCASSFQGLNQPQHFGDGTRLSIL.

The chain has TRBV4-2 and TRBJ2-5; TRBD2 might be the D (7 bases). V was cut by 1 base and J by 4 bases, with 13 bases left in between. Germline CDR1 is LGHNA and CDR2 is YNFKEQ. This CDR3 contains 15 residues. The CDR3 nucleotides read TGTGCCAGCAGCCAAGCGCCGGGGGGCACAGAGACCCAGTACTTC. Residues: CASSQAPGGTETQYF.